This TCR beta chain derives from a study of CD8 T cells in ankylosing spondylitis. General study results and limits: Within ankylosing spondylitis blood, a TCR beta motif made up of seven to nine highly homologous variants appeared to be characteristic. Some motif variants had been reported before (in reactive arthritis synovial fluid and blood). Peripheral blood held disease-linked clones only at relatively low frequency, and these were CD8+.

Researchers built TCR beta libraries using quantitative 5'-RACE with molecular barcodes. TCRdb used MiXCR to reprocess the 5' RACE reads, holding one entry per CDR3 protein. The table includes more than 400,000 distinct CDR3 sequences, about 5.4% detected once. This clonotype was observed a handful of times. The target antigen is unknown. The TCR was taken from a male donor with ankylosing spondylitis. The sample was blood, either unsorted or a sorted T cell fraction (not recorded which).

CDR3 in amino acids: CASWDPNTEAFF. The CDR3 nucleotides are TGTGCCAGCTGGGACCCGAACACTGAAGCTTTCTTT. The chain is built from TRBV7-9 and TRBJ1-1; D is possibly TRBD1 (5 bases). Germline V gives CDR1 SEHNR, CDR2 FQNEAQ (reference sequence). V was trimmed by 8 bases and J by 1 base, leaving 8 bases between them. CDR3 length: 12 residues.